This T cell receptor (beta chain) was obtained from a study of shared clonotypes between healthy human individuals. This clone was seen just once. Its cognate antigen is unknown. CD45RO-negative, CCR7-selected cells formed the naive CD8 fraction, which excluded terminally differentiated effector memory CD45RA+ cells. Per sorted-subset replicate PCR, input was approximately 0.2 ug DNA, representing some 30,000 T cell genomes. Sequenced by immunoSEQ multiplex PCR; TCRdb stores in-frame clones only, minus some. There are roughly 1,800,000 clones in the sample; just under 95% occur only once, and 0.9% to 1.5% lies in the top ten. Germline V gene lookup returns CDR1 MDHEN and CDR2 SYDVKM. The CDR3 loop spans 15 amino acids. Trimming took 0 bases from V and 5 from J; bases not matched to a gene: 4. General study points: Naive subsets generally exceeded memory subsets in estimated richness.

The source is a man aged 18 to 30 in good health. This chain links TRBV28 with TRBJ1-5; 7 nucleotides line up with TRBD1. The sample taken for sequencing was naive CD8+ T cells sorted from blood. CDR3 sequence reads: CASSLWGDRDQPQHF. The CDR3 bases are TGTGCCAGCAGTTTATGGGGGGACAGAGATCAGCCCCAGCATTTT.